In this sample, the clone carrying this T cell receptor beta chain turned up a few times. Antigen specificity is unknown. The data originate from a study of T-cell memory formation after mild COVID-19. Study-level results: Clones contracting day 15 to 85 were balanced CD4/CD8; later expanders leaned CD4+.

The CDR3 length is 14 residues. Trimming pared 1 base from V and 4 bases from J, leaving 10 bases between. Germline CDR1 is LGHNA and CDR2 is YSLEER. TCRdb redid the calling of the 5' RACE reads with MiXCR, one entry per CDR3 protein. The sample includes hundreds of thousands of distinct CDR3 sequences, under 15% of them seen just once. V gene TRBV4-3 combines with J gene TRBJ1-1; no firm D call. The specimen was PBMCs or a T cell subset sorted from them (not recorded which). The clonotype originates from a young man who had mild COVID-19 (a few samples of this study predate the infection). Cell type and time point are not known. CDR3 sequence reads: CASSQAKGSTEAFF. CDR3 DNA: TGCGCCAGCAGCCAAGCAAAAGGGAGCACTGAAGCTTTCTTT.